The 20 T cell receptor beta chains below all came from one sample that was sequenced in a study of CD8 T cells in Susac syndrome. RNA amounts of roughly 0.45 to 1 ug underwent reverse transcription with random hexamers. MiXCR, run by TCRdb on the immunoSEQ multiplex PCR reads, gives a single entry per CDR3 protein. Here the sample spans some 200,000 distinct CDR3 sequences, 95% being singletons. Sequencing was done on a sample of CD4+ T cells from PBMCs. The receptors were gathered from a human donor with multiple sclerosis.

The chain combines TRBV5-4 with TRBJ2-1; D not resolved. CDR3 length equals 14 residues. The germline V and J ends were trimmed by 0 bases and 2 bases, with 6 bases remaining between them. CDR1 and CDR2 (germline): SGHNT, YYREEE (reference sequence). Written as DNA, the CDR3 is TGTGCCAGCAGCTTGGGCGTCGCCTACAATGAGCAGTTCTTC. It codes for CASSLGVAYNEQFF.

This CDR3 reads CASQLQGVNIQYF. The CDR3 bases are TGTGCCAGTCAGCTGCAGGGAGTAAACATTCAGTACTTC. This chain links TRBV2 with TRBJ2-4, with D possibly called TRBD1 or TRBD2 (5 bases each). The V gene's germline CDR1 is SNHLY and CDR2 FYNNEI. This CDR3 contains 13 residues. Trimming removed 9 bases at V and 6 bases at J, with 15 bases between.

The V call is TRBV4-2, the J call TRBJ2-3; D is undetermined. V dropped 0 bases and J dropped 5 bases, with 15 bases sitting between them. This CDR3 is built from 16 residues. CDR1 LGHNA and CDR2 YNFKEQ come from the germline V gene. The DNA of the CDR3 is TGTGCCAGCAGCCAAGATTTCACCGGACCCGGAGATACGCAGTATTTT. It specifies CASSQDFTGPGDTQYF.

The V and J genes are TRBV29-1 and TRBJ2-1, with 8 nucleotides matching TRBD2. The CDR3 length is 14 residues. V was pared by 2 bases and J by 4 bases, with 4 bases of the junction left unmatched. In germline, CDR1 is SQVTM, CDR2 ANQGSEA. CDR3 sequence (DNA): TGCAGCGTTGAACAGCGGGGGAGGTACAATGAGCAGTTCTTC. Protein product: CSVEQRGRYNEQFF.

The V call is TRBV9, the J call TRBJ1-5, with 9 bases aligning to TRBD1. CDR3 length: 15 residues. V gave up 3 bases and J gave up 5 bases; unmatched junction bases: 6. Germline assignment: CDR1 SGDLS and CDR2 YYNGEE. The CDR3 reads CASSGGQGSHQPQHF. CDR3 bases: TGTGCCAGCAGCGGAGGACAGGGGAGCCATCAGCCCCAGCATTTT.

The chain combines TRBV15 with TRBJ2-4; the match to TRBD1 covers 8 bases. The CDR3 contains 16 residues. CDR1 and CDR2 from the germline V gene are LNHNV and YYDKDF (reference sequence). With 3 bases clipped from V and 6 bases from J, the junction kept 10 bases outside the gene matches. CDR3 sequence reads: CATSSVQGARGNIQYF. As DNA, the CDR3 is TGTGCCACCAGCAGTGTCCAGGGGGCTCGGGGAAACATTCAGTACTTC. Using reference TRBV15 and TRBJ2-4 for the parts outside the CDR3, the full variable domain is DAMVIQNPRYQVTQFGKPVTLSCSQTLNHNVMYWYQQKSSQAPKLLFHYYDKDFNNEADTPDNFQSRRPNTSFCFLDIRSPGLGDTAMYLCATSSVQGARGNIQYFGAGTRLSVL.

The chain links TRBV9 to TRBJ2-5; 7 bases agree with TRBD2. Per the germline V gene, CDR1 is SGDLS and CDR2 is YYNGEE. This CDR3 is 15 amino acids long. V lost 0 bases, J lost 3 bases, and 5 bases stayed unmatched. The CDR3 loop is CASSVGGGAEETQYF. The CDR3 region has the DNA TGTGCCAGCAGCGTAGGGGGAGGGGCAGAAGAGACCCAGTACTTC.

CDR3 nucleotide sequence: TGTGCCAGCAGCGTTCAGGACAGGCCTAATGAGCAGTTCTTC. Protein product: CASSVQDRPNEQFF. This chain uses TRBV3-1 with TRBJ2-1; 7 bases align to TRBD1. Germline assignment: CDR1 LGHDT and CDR2 YNNKEL (reference sequence). Unmatched junction bases numbered 8, after V lost 5 bases and J lost 7 bases. The CDR3 has 14 amino acids.

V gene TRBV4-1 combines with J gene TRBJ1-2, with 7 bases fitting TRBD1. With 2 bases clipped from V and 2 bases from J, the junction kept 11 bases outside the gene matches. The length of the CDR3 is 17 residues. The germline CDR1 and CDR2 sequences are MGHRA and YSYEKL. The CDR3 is CASSQSGSVGQNYGYTF. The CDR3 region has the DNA TGCGCCAGCAGCCAATCGGGGAGCGTGGGACAGAACTATGGCTACACCTTC.

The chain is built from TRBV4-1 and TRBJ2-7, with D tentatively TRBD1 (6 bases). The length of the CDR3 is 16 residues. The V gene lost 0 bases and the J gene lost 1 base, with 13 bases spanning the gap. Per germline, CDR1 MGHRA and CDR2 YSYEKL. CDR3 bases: TGCGCCAGCAGCCAAGAAAGGCAGGGGCGTTCCTACGAGCAGTACTTC. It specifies CASSQERQGRSYEQYF.

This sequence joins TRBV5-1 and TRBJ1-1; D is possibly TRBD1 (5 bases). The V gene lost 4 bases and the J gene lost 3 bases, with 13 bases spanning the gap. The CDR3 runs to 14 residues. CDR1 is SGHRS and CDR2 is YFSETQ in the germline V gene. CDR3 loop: CASSLLGGDTEAFF. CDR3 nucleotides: TGCGCCAGCAGCCTTTTAGGAGGGGACACTGAAGCTTTCTTT.

The CDR3 protein is CASRWTSGGTTDTQYF. The CDR3 DNA reads TGTGCCAGCCGTTGGACTAGCGGGGGCACCACAGATACGCAGTATTTT. The V gene is TRBV7-9, the J gene TRBJ2-3; 13 bases line up with TRBD2. The junction had 7 bases not matched to a gene; V was cut back by 8 bases and J by 2 bases. Per the germline V gene, CDR1 is SEHNR and CDR2 is FQNEAQ (reference sequence). This CDR3 spans 16 amino acids. Combining the CDR3 with reference TRBV7-9 and TRBJ2-3 gives the whole variable domain DTGVSQNPRHKITKRGQNVTFRCDPISEHNRLYWYRQTLGQGPEFLTYFQNEAQLEKSRLLSDRFSAERPKGSFSTLEIQRTEQGDSAMYLCASRWTSGGTTDTQYFGPGTRLTVL.

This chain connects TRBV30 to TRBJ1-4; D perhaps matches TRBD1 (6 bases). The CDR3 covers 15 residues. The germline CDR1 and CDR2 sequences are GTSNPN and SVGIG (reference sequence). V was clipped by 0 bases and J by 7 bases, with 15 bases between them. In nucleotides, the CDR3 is TGTGCCTGGAGTGTACGGGCAGGGGCATTTGAAAAACTGTTTTTT. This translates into CAWSVRAGAFEKLFF.

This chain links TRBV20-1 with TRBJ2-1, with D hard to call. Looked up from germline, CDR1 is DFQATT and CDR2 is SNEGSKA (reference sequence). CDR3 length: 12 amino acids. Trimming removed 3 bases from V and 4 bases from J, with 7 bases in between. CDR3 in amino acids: CSARTRYNEQFF. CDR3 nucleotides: TGCAGTGCTAGGACCCGATACAATGAGCAGTTCTTC.

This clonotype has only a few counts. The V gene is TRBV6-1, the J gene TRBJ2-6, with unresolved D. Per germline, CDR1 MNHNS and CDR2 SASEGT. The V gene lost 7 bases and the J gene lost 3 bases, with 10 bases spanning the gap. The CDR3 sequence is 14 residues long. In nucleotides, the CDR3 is TGTGCCAGCAAACGTTCGGGTGGGGCCAACGTCCTGACTTTC. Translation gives CASKRSGGANVLTF.

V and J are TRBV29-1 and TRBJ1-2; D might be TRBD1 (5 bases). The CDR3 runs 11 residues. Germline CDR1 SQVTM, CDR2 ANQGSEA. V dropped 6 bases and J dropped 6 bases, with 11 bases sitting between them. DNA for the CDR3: TGCAGCGTCGTCCAGGGTCATGGCTACACCTTC. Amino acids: CSVVQGHGYTF.

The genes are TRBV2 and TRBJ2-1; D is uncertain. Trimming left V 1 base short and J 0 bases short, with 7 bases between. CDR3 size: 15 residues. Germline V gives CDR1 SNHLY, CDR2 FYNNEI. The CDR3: CASSEDRSSYNEQFF. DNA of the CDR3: TGTGCCAGCAGTGAAGACAGAAGCTCCTACAATGAGCAGTTCTTC.

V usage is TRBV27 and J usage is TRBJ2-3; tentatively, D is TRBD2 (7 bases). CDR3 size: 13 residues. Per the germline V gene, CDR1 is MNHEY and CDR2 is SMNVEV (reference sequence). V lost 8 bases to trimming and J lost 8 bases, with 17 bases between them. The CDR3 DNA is TGTGCCAGCTCCGAGGGGGGGCACGGTACGCAGTATTTT. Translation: CASSEGGHGTQYF.

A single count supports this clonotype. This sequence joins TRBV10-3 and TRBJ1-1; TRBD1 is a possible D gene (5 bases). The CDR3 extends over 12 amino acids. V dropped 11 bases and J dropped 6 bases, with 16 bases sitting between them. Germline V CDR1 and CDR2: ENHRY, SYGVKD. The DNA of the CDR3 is TGTGCCGCCACTGCAGGGCCCGCTGAAGCTTTCTTT. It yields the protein CAATAGPAEAFF.

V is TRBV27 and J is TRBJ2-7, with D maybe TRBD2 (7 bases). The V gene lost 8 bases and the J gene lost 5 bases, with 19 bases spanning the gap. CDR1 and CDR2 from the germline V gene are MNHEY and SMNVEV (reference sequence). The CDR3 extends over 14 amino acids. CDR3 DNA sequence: TGTGCCAGCCACCTAGGGGGGGCGAGCCACGAGCAGTACTTC. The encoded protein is CASHLGGASHEQYF.